This TCR beta chain was retrieved from a study of blood T cell repertoires in COVID-19. Overall study: COVID-19 samples, acute and convalescent, were from the United States, Italy and Spain. The cDNA or gDNA used as material had been derived from T cells, B-cell-depleted T cells, or PBMCs.

Original methodology: Cell counts per sample came from amplifying reference gene primers. Assay used: immunoSEQ multiplex PCR; TCRdb lists only in-frame clones, some missing. D and trimming were read from the DNA, whereas the V and J calls and clone size are those reported in that table. This sample has around 150,000 clones; 80% to 90% occur once, and the top ten carry approximately 3.5%. Trimming cost V 3 bases and J 4 bases, with 12 bases left between them. This CDR3 has 14 residues. CDR1 LGHDT and CDR2 YNNKEL come from the germline V gene (reference sequence). The specimen sequenced was peripheral blood. This receptor was identified in a man between 70 and 80 years old with acute or convalescent COVID-19. The chain uses TRBV3-1 (or the pseudogene TRBV3-2) and TRBJ2-5; D gene unclear. Here the CDR3 DNA reads TGTGCCAGCAGCCAGCAGCAGGTTGGAGAGACCCAGTACTTC. Translating it yields CASSQQQVGETQYF.